Below are 8 T cell receptor beta chains sequenced from a single sample in a study of T-cell reconstitution after alpha-beta-depleted transplantation in children (TCRdb year 2016). The treatment or condition tag for this specimen amounts to: allogeneic hematopoietic cell transplantation with graft depleted of TCRalphabeta T cells and CD19 B cells. Library prep was done by PCR. TCRdb names Illumina HiSeq 2500 as the instrument used. TCR libraries were prepared with molecular barcoding, using unique molecular identifiers to normalize TCRbeta repertoire quantification. In TCRdb, the public reads were trimmed at Q25 with fastp and aligned with MiXCR, with productive beta chains retained. Each entry merges the rows of one CDR3 protein and shows their most common DNA and genes. For this sample there are hundreds of thousands of distinct CDR3 sequences; 8.2% appear just once. Roughly 6% of the sample is taken by the ten largest.

The sequencing here drew on PBMCs, mostly from graft donor cells, taken 180 days after TCRalphabeta/CD19-depleted stem cell transplant. The receptors here all came from a male patient between 10 and 17 years old who had a stem cell transplant for acute lymphoblastic leukemia, so the T cells may come from the graft donor.

There are many counts of this clonotype. V gene TRBV20-1 combines with J gene TRBJ2-2; 8 nucleotides match TRBD1. V lost 6 bases and J lost 5; bases outside the gene matches: 8. From germline, CDR1 is DFQATT and CDR2 SNEGSKA (reference sequence). The CDR3 length is 14 residues. CDR3 bases: TGCAGTGCCCGCGACAGGGGTGATACCGGGGAGCTGTTTTTT. Translation: CSARDRGDTGELFF.

The sample holds many counts of this clonotype. CDR3 nucleotides: TGTGCCAGCAGTTTATCTCCGGGGTGGGAGACCCAGTACTTC. Its protein is CASSLSPGWETQYF. The rearrangement links TRBV27 to TRBJ2-5, with D possibly matching TRBD2 (5 bases). CDR1 and CDR2 from the germline V gene are MNHEY and SMNVEV (reference sequence). V dropped 0 bases and J dropped 5 bases, with 10 bases sitting between them. The length of the CDR3 is 14 residues.

This clonotype came up many times. The chain carries TRBV11-1 and TRBJ2-1; 15 bases map to TRBD2. V dropped 2 bases and J dropped 8; count of bases not matched to a gene: 13. The CDR3 runs 19 residues. The germline V gene encodes CDR1 SGHAT and CDR2 FQDESV (reference sequence). CDR3: CASSLSLRGLAGGGDEQFF. CDR3 bases: TGTGCCAGCAGCTTATCATTACGCGGACTAGCGGGAGGGGGCGATGAGCAGTTCTTC.

At least ten counts were recorded for this clonotype. The J gene is TRBJ2-3, the V gene TRBV5-1; no clear D gene. Trimming stripped 2 bases from V and 0 bases from J, with 10 bases between. Germline CDR1 is SGHRS and CDR2 is YFSETQ. The CDR3 has 15 residues. For the CDR3, the DNA is TGCGCCAGCAGCTTCGGGCGATTTAGCACAGATACGCAGTATTTT. As protein: CASSFGRFSTDTQYF.

This clonotype was observed many times. The chain recombines TRBV29-1 with TRBJ1-1; TRBD1 aligns across 9 bases. The CDR3 length is 13 residues. J lost 9 bases, V lost 7 bases, and 12 bases had no gene match. CDR1 and CDR2 (germline): SQVTM, ANQGSEA. CDR3 region: CSGTGGVGMKAFF. DNA of the CDR3: TGCAGCGGAACAGGGGGCGTAGGCATGAAAGCTTTCTTT.

This clonotype has a handful of counts. The chain links TRBV7-2 to TRBJ1-2; D ambiguous. The germline V and J ends were trimmed by 1 base and 8 bases, with 17 bases remaining between them. The length of the CDR3 is 15 residues. Germline CDR1 SGHTA, CDR2 FQGNSA. The CDR3 here is CASSLGPGLREGYTF. The CDR3 DNA reads TGTGCCAGCAGCTTAGGCCCTGGACTCCGAGAAGGCTACACCTTC.

Many counts were recorded for this clonotype. This chain joins TRBV12-3 or TRBV12-4 and TRBJ2-7, with 10 bases aligning to TRBD2. V gave up 1 base and J gave up 6 bases; unmatched junction bases: 9. CDR3 length equals 16 residues. The CDR3 coding sequence is TGTGCCAGCAGTTTAGGGCTAGCGGGAGCCCCGCGCGAGCAGTACTTC. As protein: CASSLGLAGAPREQYF.

This clonotype has at least ten counts. V usage is TRBV28 and J usage is TRBJ1-5; perhaps TRBD1 as D (5 bases). Trimming took 7 bases from V and 2 from J, leaving 18 bases between them. Germline V CDR1 and CDR2: MDHEN, SYDVKM. This CDR3 is built from 16 residues. The DNA of the CDR3 is TGTGCCAGCACCTCCGAGGGAAGGGGAGGCAATCAGCCCCAGCATTTT. Translated: CASTSEGRGGNQPQHF. The full variable domain, completed using reference TRBV28 and TRBJ1-5, is DVKVTQSSRYLVKRTGEKVFLECVQDMDHENMFWYRQDPGLGLRLIYFSYDVKMKEKGDIPEGYSVSREKKERFSLILESASTNQTSMYLCASTSEGRGGNQPQHFGDGTRLSIL.